The rows below give T cell receptor beta chains drawn from one sample of a study of response to subunit inactivated influenza vaccine. TCRdb reprocessed the RT-PCR reads with MiXCR, giving one entry per CDR3 protein. The sample has over 150,000 distinct CDR3 sequences, around a tenth seen once. This sample comprised CD8+ T cells sorted from PBMCs, obtained about 24 months after vaccination. These receptors came from a man between 50 and 69 years old who received an inactivated influenza vaccine. CDR3s include the opening cysteine and the closing phenylalanine or tryptophan. A D gene is named only where the DNA matches it firmly. Expanded clones get a size class; other rows say once, few or many, or leave the size out.

>TRBJ2-5|.|few|TRBV6-5
TGTGCCAGCAGTTACGGAGAGGGAGGCCAAGAGACCCAGTACTTC
CASSYGEGGQETQYF
>TRBJ2-7|TRBD2|.|TRBV12-3/TRBV12-4
TGTGCCAGCAGTTTCGCCCTAGGGGTGGGGGGGACCTACGAGCAGTACTTC
CASSFALGVGGTYEQYF
>TRBJ2-5|.|few|TRBV29-1
TGCAGCGTCACCCTACGGGGGGCTACTCAAGAGACCCAGTACTTC
CSVTLRGATQETQYF
>TRBJ2-7|.|many|TRBV10-3
TGTGCCATCAGTAGAGGAGACGAGCAGTACTTC
CAISRGDEQYF
>TRBJ2-1|.|many|TRBV7-6
TGTGCCAGCAGCTTAGCGGAGGGGGATGAGCAGTTCTTC
CASSLAEGDEQFF
>TRBJ2-2|.|many|TRBV12-3/TRBV12-4
TGTGCCAGCAGTTTTTCAGGGGTCACCGGGGAGCTGTTTTTT
CASSFSGVTGELFF
>TRBJ2-7|.|few|TRBV11-2
TGTGCCAGCGATCAGGGTGTCTACGAGCAGTACTTC
CASDQGVYEQYF
>TRBJ2-7|TRBD2|.|TRBV3-1
TGTGCCAGCAGCCATGCTAGCGGGGGACCCTCCTACGAGCAGTACTTC
CASSHASGGPSYEQYF
>TRBJ2-7|TRBD1|few|TRBV4-1
TGCGCCAGCAGCCAAACTCCCAACCACGGGACAGGGTTGTACGAGCAGTACTTC
CASSQTPNHGTGLYEQYF
>TRBJ1-5|.|few|TRBV28
TGTGCCAGCAGTTCCATTATAACAGGGACCAATCAGCCCCAGCATTTT
CASSSIITGTNQPQHF
>TRBJ2-1|.|few|TRBV28
TGTGCCAGTTTATTCCTAGGGCCTAAGCCTTACAATGAGCAGTTCTTC
CASLFLGPKPYNEQFF
>TRBJ1-3|.|few|TRBV29-1
TGCAGCGTTGAAGCCTCAGAGGGCGAAAACACCATATATTTT
CSVEASEGENTIYF
>TRBJ2-1|TRBD2|.|TRBV6-1
TGTGCCAGCACGCGGGGGGCCTCCTCCTACAATGAGCAGTTCTTC
CASTRGASSYNEQFF
>TRBJ2-1|.|.|TRBV7-2
TGTGCCAGCAGCTTAGGAACGGAACAGTTCTTC
CASSLGTEQFF
>TRBJ2-7|.|.|TRBV20-1
TGCCGTGCTAGACCGCGCAGCTCCTACGAGCAGTACTTC
CRARPRSSYEQYF
>TRBJ1-3|TRBD1|.|TRBV2
TGTGCCAGCAGTGAAAGGGGGACAGGGGGAAACACCATATATTTT
CASSERGTGGNTIYF
>TRBJ1-2|.|.|TRBV4-3
TGCGCCAGCAGCCAAGAGGGGCGGCGCTCTGGCTACACCTTC
CASSQEGRRSGYTF
>TRBJ2-7|.|.|TRBV12-3/TRBV12-4
TGTGCCAGCAGTCCCGGACACCTCGGTGCCGAGCAGTACTTC
CASSPGHLGAEQYF
>TRBJ1-4|.|many|TRBV28
TGTGCCAGCAGTTTCCTTGAGGGACTCGCCTTTAATGAAAAACTGTTTTTT
CASSFLEGLAFNEKLFF
>TRBJ2-2|TRBD2|few|TRBV20-1
TGCAGTGCTAGAGTTATGGCTAGCGGGGTACCCACGAACACCGGGGAGCTGTTTTTT
CSARVMASGVPTNTGELFF
>TRBJ1-2|TRBD1|many|TRBV7-2
TGTGCCAGCAGCTTGACAGGGAACGGCTACACCTTC
CASSLTGNGYTF
>TRBJ2-1|TRBD2|.|TRBV7-9
TGTGCCAGCAGCACCGGTCTAGCGGCATACAATGAGCAGTTCTTC
CASSTGLAAYNEQFF
>TRBJ2-5|TRBD2|.|TRBV6-5
TGTGCCAGCAGTTCTAGCGGGGGGCTCCAAGAGACCCAGTACTTC
CASSSSGGLQETQYF
>TRBJ2-7|TRBD2|many|TRBV7-8
TGTGCCAGCAGCCCTCGGGGGGGTTACGAGCAGTACTTC
CASSPRGGYEQYF
>TRBJ2-3|.|.|TRBV4-1
TGCGCCAGCAGCCAAGATGACGGGGGCACAGATACGCAGTATTTT
CASSQDDGGTDTQYF
>TRBJ2-2|.|few|TRBV4-3
TGCGCCAGCAGGCCTAATTACCAGGGGTCCGGGGAGCTGTTTTTT
CASRPNYQGSGELFF
>TRBJ2-1|.|few|TRBV15
TGTGCCACCAGCGGGCCTCCGATCGATGAGCAGTTCTTC
CATSGPPIDEQFF
>TRBJ1-3|TRBD1|few|TRBV27
TGTGCCAGCAGTGCAAATCCCAGGGGGTCAATATATTTT
CASSANPRGSIYF
>TRBJ2-2|.|.|TRBV15
TGTGCCACCAGCAGAGATTTTAGCACCGGGGAGCTGTTTTTT
CATSRDFSTGELFF
>TRBJ1-5|.|few|TRBV7-9
TGTGCCAGCAGCTTAGGGGGTCTAAGCCCCCAGCATTTT
CASSLGGLSPQHF
>TRBJ1-1|TRBD1|.|TRBV4-2
TGTGCCAGCAGCCTAAGGACAGGCCCGGAGAACACTGAAGCTTTCTTT
CASSLRTGPENTEAFF
>TRBJ2-3|.|many|TRBV25-1
TGTGCCAGCAGTGAATATGGGGGGTTCGGGGCCAGCACAGATACGCAGTATTTT
CASSEYGGFGASTDTQYF
>TRBJ2-3|.|many|TRBV27
TGTGCCAGCAGTGGCGACACAGATACGCAGTATTTT
CASSGDTDTQYF
>TRBJ2-6|TRBD1|few|TRBV18
TGTGCCAGCTCACCAAGGGGACAGGGGGCAAGCTCTGGGGCCAACGTCCTGACTTTC
CASSPRGQGASSGANVLTF
>TRBJ2-1|TRBD2|many|TRBV2
TGTGCCAGCAGTGAGGGGTCTAGCGGATACAATGAGCAGTTCTTC
CASSEGSSGYNEQFF
>TRBJ2-3|.|few|TRBV20-1
TGCAGTGCTCGGAAGTCCGGGGAATTTGGCACGCAGTATTTT
CSARKSGEFGTQYF
>TRBJ1-6|.|few|TRBV11-2
TGTGCCAGCAGCTTCGGGGATTCACCCCTCCACTTT
CASSFGDSPLHF
>TRBJ2-2|TRBD1|.|TRBV7-6
TGTGCCAGCAGCTACCGGACCGGGACAGGGGGCACCGGGGAGCTGTTTTTT
CASSYRTGTGGTGELFF
>TRBJ1-4|.|many|TRBV11-2
TGTGCCAGCAGCGGCCGGGACACCCCTGACGAAAAACTGTTTTTT
CASSGRDTPDEKLFF
>TRBJ2-1|.|few|TRBV12-3/TRBV12-4
TGTGCCAGCAGTCCTCCGGGAAGCTCCTACAATGAGCAGTTCTTC
CASSPPGSSYNEQFF
>TRBJ2-7|.|few|TRBV6-2/TRBV6-3
TGTGCCAGCAGTTCAATTCAGGGGCCGCGGAGTAAGCAGTACTTC
CASSSIQGPRSKQYF
>TRBJ2-7|.|.|TRBV24-1
TGTGCCACCAGTGACAACTCTCCAATGACAGGGACTTCCTACGAGCAGTACTTC
CATSDNSPMTGTSYEQYF
>TRBJ2-7|TRBD2|many|TRBV27
TGTGCCAGCAGTTTAAGCGGGAGGTCCGAGCAGTACTTC
CASSLSGRSEQYF
>TRBJ2-2|TRBD1|few|TRBV20-1
TGCAGTGCTAGACCACGAACAGGGGGCGGCGGGGAGCTGTTTTTT
CSARPRTGGGGELFF
>TRBJ2-7|.|.|TRBV27
TGTGCCAGCAGTTTACTGGCCAGGGACGAGCAGTACTTC
CASSLLARDEQYF
>TRBJ2-5|.|few|TRBV12-3/TRBV12-4
TGTGCCAGCAGCGCCGATGCAGACCTACGGAGAGAGACCCAGTACTTC
CASSADADLRRETQYF